Presented here are 5 T cell receptor beta chains from one specimen sequenced in a study of blood T cell repertoires in COVID-19. Repertoires were generated with immunoSEQ multiplex PCR, while TCRdb's copy carries only in-frame clones and drops some. The sample carries fewer than 300,000 clones, about 80% recorded once. Sequencing input: peripheral blood. The receptors were sampled from a woman in her forties or fifties who had recovered from COVID-19.

The CDR3 sequence: CASSRATGVDNSPLHF. In nucleotides, the CDR3 is TGTGCCAGCAGCCGAGCGACAGGGGTAGATAATTCACCCCTCCACTTT. The chain employs TRBV3-1 (or the pseudogene TRBV3-2) and TRBJ1-6; 8 nucleotides line up with TRBD1. The ends lost 4 bases at V and 5 bases at J; junction bases unmatched: 7. The CDR3 loop spans 16 amino acids. CDR1 is LGHDT and CDR2 is YNNKEL in the germline V gene (reference sequence).

This rearrangement joins TRBV7-2 to TRBJ1-2; the D gene is possibly TRBD1 (6 bases). Trimming removed 2 bases at V and 8 bases at J, with 12 bases between. This CDR3 is 13 amino acids long. Per the germline V gene, CDR1 is SGHTA and CDR2 is FQGNSA. The CDR3 nucleotides read TGTGCCAGCAGCTTACAGGGGATATGGGGCTACACCTTC. As protein: CASSLQGIWGYTF.

This chain joins TRBV13 and TRBJ2-5, with D possibly being TRBD2 (7 bases). Germline V lookup: CDR1 PRHDT, CDR2 FYEKMQ (reference sequence). Trimming shortened V by 6 bases and J by 6 bases, and 14 bases separated the two germline ends. This CDR3 is 13 amino acids long. CDR3 sequence (DNA): TGTGCCAGCAGTAAGGGGGGGCTAAAGACCCAGTACTTC. Translation gives CASSKGGLKTQYF.

The genes are TRBV28 and TRBJ1-5; 8 nucleotides match TRBD1. CDR3 length equals 17 residues. J was trimmed by 0 bases and V by 6 bases; bases with no gene match: 10. Per the germline V gene, CDR1 is MDHEN and CDR2 is SYDVKM. The CDR3 protein is CASSQSGGSYSNQPQHF. Here the CDR3 DNA reads TGTGCCAGCAGCCAATCAGGGGGCAGTTATAGCAATCAGCCCCAGCATTTT.

The rearrangement links TRBV10-3 to TRBJ2-7; D is uncertain. Between the trimmed V and J ends, which lost 0 bases and 2 bases, there was a span of 11 bases. The germline V gene has CDR1 ENHRY and CDR2 SYGVKD. This CDR3 is 15 amino acids long. CDR3 nucleotide sequence: TGTGCCATCAGTGAGTCGACTCTTGTGACCTACGAGCAGTACTTC. Amino acids: CAISESTLVTYEQYF.